Following are 22 T cell receptor delta chains from one sample sequenced in a study of gammadelta T cells in human blood. TCRdb ran CATT on the RT-PCR reads. This sample has a few hundred delta-chain clones, with about 35% found just once. Sequencing was performed on Vgamma9Vdelta2 gamma-delta T cells from cord blood. These receptors were taken from a newborn.

By share, this clone ranks as large (0.1 to 1%). The same CDR3 also results from other DNA sequences found in this sample. This chain connects TRDV2 to TRDJ3, with 11 bases aligning to TRDD3. Germline V gene data show CDR1 as GEAIGNYY and CDR2 as EKD. The trim removed 0 bases at V and 2 bases at J, leaving 2 bases unmatched. The CDR3 covers 18 residues. CDR3 in amino acids: CACDTVLGDTWDTRQMFF. The CDR3 DNA sequence: TGTGCCTGTGACACCGTACTGGGGGATACCTGGGACACCCGACAGATGTTTTTC.

By share, this clone counts as large. The V and J genes are TRDV2 and TRDJ1, with D maybe TRDD3 (6 bases). The length of the CDR3 is 15 residues. In germline, CDR1 is GEAIGNYY, CDR2 EKD. Deletions cut 0 bases from V and 7 bases from J, with 17 bases between. CDR3 coding DNA: TGTGCCTGTGACACCGCGGGGGAGCCGATAGGTAAACTCATCTTT. Translated: CACDTAGEPIGKLIF.

This clone is large in the sample. The chain carries TRDV2 and TRDJ3, with 11 bases fitting TRDD3. From germline, CDR1 is GEAIGNYY and CDR2 EKD. The CDR3 length is 19 residues. Trimming cost V 3 bases and J 0 bases; bases outside gene matches: 6. CDR3 loop: CACDDWGIIASWDTRQMFF. The CDR3 DNA sequence: TGTGCCTGTGACGACTGGGGGATAATCGCCTCCTGGGACACCCGACAGATGTTTTTC.

On this clone: One base away lies a much larger clone, so this may be a sequencing read error. The chain employs TRDV2 and TRDJ2, with TRDD3 matching over 11 bases. TCRdb gives no J gene; it was assigned here by matching the DNA to germline. The CDR3 loop spans 14 amino acids. The J segment lost 7 bases and the V segment lost 2 bases, leaving 2 bases of the junction unmatched. The germline V gene has CDR1 GEAIGNYY and CDR2 EKD. The CDR3 loop is CACDKLGDIAQLFF. Here the CDR3 DNA reads TGTGCCTGTGACAAACTGGGGGATATAGCACAACTCTTCTTT.

Worth noting for this clone: It is likely a read error: a sequence one base away is far more abundant. The V gene was left uncalled, and the J gene is TRDJ1; TRDD3 is taken as the D call from the table, unchecked against the DNA. The CDR3 is 19 residues long. The CDR3 is CACDTRSNGGPRYTDKLIF. For the CDR3, the DNA is TGTGCCTGTGACACTCGCTCCAATGGGGGCCCCCGGTACACCGATAAACTCATCTTT.

This clone was detected only a few times. A read error is possible here, since a much larger clone lies one base away. The V call is TRDV2, the J call TRDJ2, with 10 bases aligning to TRDD3. Germline-derived CDR1 and CDR2 are GEAIGNYY and EKD. This CDR3 has 15 amino acids. For the CDR3, the DNA is TGTGCCTGTGACGTACTGGGGGATTTGACAGCACAACGCTTCTTT. Its protein is CACDVLGDLTAQRFF.

Note on this clone: A read error is likely here: a far larger clone is one base away. The V call is TRDV2, the J call TRDJ3; TRDD3 agrees at 8 bases. The J gene was missing in TCRdb and was found by matching the end of the DNA to germline. Germline-derived CDR1 and CDR2 are GEAIGNYY and EKD. Unmatched junction bases numbered 8, after V lost 2 bases and J lost 0 bases. The CDR3 sequence is 19 residues long. The CDR3, as DNA: TGTGCCTGTGACATCACTGGGGGCCCTAGCTCCTGGGACACCCGACAGATGTTTTTC. This sequence encodes CACDITGGPSSWDTRQMFF.

This clone was found a few times. A far larger clone is just one base off, so this is likely a read error. This chain joins TRDV2 and TRDJ1; D not resolved. As TCRdb names no J gene, one was assigned here on the basis of a DNA match to germline. Per germline, CDR1 GEAIGNYY and CDR2 EKD. The CDR3 is 15 amino acids. The CDR3 is CACATSTAVTDKLIF. In DNA form, the CDR3 reads TGCGCCTGTGCCACGTCGACTGCAGTTACCGATAAACTCATCTTT.

This clone was seen a handful of times. This may be a read error, as it is one base from a much larger clone. V usage is TRDV2 and J usage is TRDJ3, with a tentative D call TRDD3 (6 bases). CDR1 and CDR2 from the germline V gene are GEAIGNYY and EKD. CDR3 length equals 21 residues. The V gene lost 3 bases and the J gene lost 0 bases, with 23 bases spanning the gap. As DNA, the CDR3 is TGTGCCTGTGACCCCAAGGGCATGGGGGCTACGAGCTCCTGGGACACCCGACAGATGTTTTTC. It codes for CACDPKGMGATSSWDTRQMFF.

A word on this clone: This likely traces to a read error, being one base from a far larger clone. The chain has TRDV2 and TRDJ3; 7 bases are shared with TRDD3. Germline matching of the DNA provided the J gene here, since TCRdb leaves it blank. Germline V gene lookup returns CDR1 GEAIGNYY and CDR2 EKD. The CDR3 consists of 19 residues. V lost 0 bases and J lost 0; bases outside the gene matches: 7. Here the CDR3 DNA reads TGTGCCTGTGACACCCCTGGGGGCCCTAGCTCCTGGGACACCCGACAGATGTTTTTC. Encoded protein: CACDTPGGPSSWDTRQMFF.

This clone is deemed large. The V call is TRDV2, the J call TRDJ1, with 10 bases identical to TRDD3. Losses at the gene ends were 0 bases for V and 0 bases for J; bases not matched to a gene: 9. The CDR3 is made up of 18 amino acids. From germline, CDR1 is GEAIGNYY and CDR2 EKD. CDR3 sequence (DNA): TGTGCCTGTGACACCGGCTACTGGGGGATCCCTTACACCGATAAACTCATCTTT. Translation gives CACDTGYWGIPYTDKLIF.

About this clone: A far larger clone is just one base off, so this is likely a read error. V and J are TRDV2 and TRDJ2; D is unresolved. CDR1 is GEAIGNYY, CDR2 EKD, per germline. The V end was cut by 6 bases, the J end by 4 bases, with 17 bases between. This CDR3 region has 15 residues. The CDR3 DNA follows: TGTGCCTGTAGGCACAGGGACCCTCCGACAGCACAACTCTTCTTT. Protein sequence: CACRHRDPPTAQLFF.

Details on this clone: Being one base from a much bigger clone, this may be a read error. This same CDR3 is encoded by further DNA sequences in the sample. This chain connects TRDV2 to TRDJ3; 13 positions match TRDD3. TCRdb offers no J gene call, so here the DNA was matched to germline to obtain one. V shed 3 bases, J shed 2 bases, and the junction held 18 bases outside the gene matches. The V gene's germline CDR1 is GEAIGNYY and CDR2 EKD. The CDR3 is made up of 23 amino acids. In DNA form, the CDR3 reads TGTGCCTGTGACCCTGTACTGGGGGATACGCGATGGACTTTTCCCTGGGACACCCGACAGATGTTTTTC. Protein product: CACDPVLGDTRWTFPWDTRQMFF.

Of note for this clone: This is likely an artifact of a read error, given a far larger clone one base away. V gene assignment gives TRDV2, but the J gene was left uncalled; TRDD3, the table's D call, lacks a check against the DNA. Germline V gene lookup returns CDR1 GEAIGNYY and CDR2 EKD. The CDR3 runs 14 residues. CDR3 DNA: TGTGCCTGTGACACCGTGGGATACGCCGATAAACACATCTTT. It codes for CACDTVGYADKHIF.

The V gene is TRDV2, the J gene TRDJ3; D may be TRDD3 (5 bases). The J gene, left out of TCRdb, was set here by checking the DNA against germline. The CDR3 is 15 amino acids. V gave up 3 bases and J gave up 0 bases, with 5 bases separating them. Germline CDR1 and CDR2: GEAIGNYY and EKD. CDR3 DNA sequence: TGTGCCTGTGACTGGGGCTCCTGGGACACCCGACAGATGTTTTTC. This encodes CACDWGSWDTRQMFF.

This clone has a handful of counts. A far larger clone lies a single base away; this is likely a read error. This sequence joins TRDV1 and TRDJ1, with TRDD3 matching 12 bases. The CDR3 covers 17 residues. CDR1 is TSWWSYY and CDR2 is QGS in the germline V gene. V gave up 4 bases and J gave up 8 bases; unmatched junction bases: 14. CDR3 sequence reads: CALGVLLRWGIRRKLIF. The DNA for the CDR3 is TGTGCTCTTGGGGTCCTCCTTCGCTGGGGGATACGTAGGAAACTCATCTTT.

On this clone itself: One base separates it from a far larger clone, so it is likely a read error. This chain links TRDV2 with TRDJ3; 9 nucleotides match TRDD3. Here the J gene was assigned by germline matching of the DNA, as TCRdb has none. The germline gives CDR1 GEAIGNYY, CDR2 EKD. The CDR3 is 20 amino acids. The CDR3 DNA follows: TGTGCCTGTGACACCATCGCTGGGGGATTCAGCTCCTGGGACCCCCGACAGATGTTTTTC. Translation: CACDTIAGGFSSWDPRQMFF.

In regard to this clone: Just one base apart from a much larger clone, this may be a read error. The chain is built from TRDV2 and TRDJ3, with 13 bases matching TRDD3. The J gene was missing in TCRdb and was found by matching the end of the DNA to germline. The CDR3 is 22 amino acids. From germline, CDR1 is GEAIGNYY and CDR2 EKD. V dropped 5 bases and J dropped 3; count of bases not matched to a gene: 18. CDR3 region: CACAAVLGDTRGSNWDTRQMFF. Written as DNA, the CDR3 is TGTGCCTGTGCCGCCGTACTGGGGGATACGCGCGGTTCAAACTGGGACACCCGACAGATGTTTTTC.

Comment on this clone: The likely explanation is a read error, given a far larger clone one base away. The genes are TRDV2 and TRDJ3; TRDD3 matches 9 bases. The CDR3 has 17 amino acids. Germline V CDR1 and CDR2: GEAIGNYY, EKD. The CDR3 here is CACDTGGYSWDPRQMFF. DNA for the CDR3: TGTGCCTGTGACACCGGGGGATACTCCTGGGACCCCCGACAGATGTTTTTC.

This clone qualifies as large. The V and J genes are TRDV2 and TRDJ3, with 8 bases identical to TRDD3. CDR1 is GEAIGNYY and CDR2 is EKD in the germline V gene. There are 17 residues in the CDR3. The V segment lost 0 bases and the J segment 4 bases; nucleotides outside the gene matches: 4. The CDR3 spells CACDTAGGPWDTRQMFF. For the CDR3, the DNA is TGTGCCTGTGACACCGCTGGGGGACCTTGGGACACCCGACAGATGTTTTTC.

This clone is large in the sample. The chain couples TRDV2 to TRDJ2; TRDD3 matches at 10 bases. After removal of 1 base from V and 8 bases from J, the junction contained 6 bases not matched to a gene. CDR1 and CDR2 from the germline V gene are GEAIGNYY and EKD. CDR3 length equals 15 residues. Here the CDR3 reads CACDTGGYRGAQLFF. Written as DNA, the CDR3 is TGTGCCTGTGACACTGGGGGATACAGAGGGGCACAACTCTTCTTT.

This clone is large within its sample. This chain joins TRDV2 and TRDJ3; no clear D gene. Germline-derived CDR1 and CDR2 are GEAIGNYY and EKD. With 0 bases removed from V and 0 bases from J, the gap between germline ends came to 14 bases. The CDR3 is made up of 19 amino acids. The CDR3 coding sequence is TGTGCCTGTGACACCGTGGGAGTCCGAAGCTCCTGGGACACCCGACAGATGTTTTTC. As protein: CACDTVGVRSSWDTRQMFF.